This passage covers 11 T cell receptor beta chains from one sample sequenced in a study of shared clonotypes between healthy human individuals (dated by TCRdb to the early 2020s). Library prep was done by the immunoSEQ multiplex PCR assay. As stored in TCRdb, this immuneACCESS dataset retains in-frame rearrangements with V and J assigned. A fraction of the clones does not appear; measured against another copy, unresolved V genes explain less than half of the discrepancy, and the remainder lacks a known reason. The table for this sample lists nearly 2 million clones; about 95% of them were counted only once. Around 1% of the sample is held by the ten biggest clonotypes. CD8 naive samples were CD45RO-negative cells positively selected for CCR7, giving a CD45RA+CCR7+ population that excluded TemRA cells. Specimen: naive CD8+ T cells sorted from blood. In the paper's terms, the cell subset or site label means: CD45RA+CCR7+. These receptors were obtained from a man between 18 and 29 years old in good health.

The genes are TRBV25-1 and TRBJ1-1, with unresolved D. Germline lookup yields CDR1 MGHDK and CDR2 SYGVNS. This CDR3 has 14 residues. V was shortened by 0 bases and J by 2 bases, with 7 bases between the two germline ends. This CDR3 is CASSEYTTNTEAFF. The CDR3 DNA reads TGTGCCAGCAGTGAATACACCACTAACACTGAAGCTTTCTTT.

V and J are TRBV11-2 and TRBJ1-2, with TRBD1 matching 7 bases. Germline trimming cut 5 bases from V and 12 bases from J; bases unmatched to any gene: 6. From germline, CDR1 is SGHAT and CDR2 FQNNGV. The CDR3 is 11 amino acids. For the CDR3, the DNA is TGTGCCAGCAGCGCGACAGGGTCCCACACCTTC. Translation: CASSATGSHTF.

This clone was found a few times. The same CDR3 arises from other DNA sequences in this sample as well. This chain links TRBV4-1 with TRBJ2-7; maybe TRBD1 (5 bases). Trimming removed 1 base from V and 0 bases from J, with 7 bases in between. Germline V gene sequence: CDR1 MGHRA, CDR2 YSYEKL. The CDR3 length is 14 residues. The CDR3 sequence is CASSQGQSSYEQYF. The CDR3 nucleotides read TGCGCCAGCAGCCAAGGACAGAGCTCCTACGAGCAGTACTTC.

The chain has TRBV9 and TRBJ1-2, with D perhaps matching TRBD1 (6 bases). Germline values: CDR1 SGDLS, CDR2 YYNGEE. With 0 bases removed from V and 0 bases from J, the gap between germline ends came to 12 bases. The CDR3 sequence is 16 residues long. The CDR3 DNA reads TGTGCCAGCAGCGTAGAAGTCGGACAGACTAACTATGGCTACACCTTC. Translation: CASSVEVGQTNYGYTF.

A note on this clone: Different DNA sequences within this sample yield the same CDR3. The gene calls are TRBV7-2 and TRBJ2-7; TRBD2 aligns across 7 bases. The CDR3 sequence is 15 residues long. Germline assignment: CDR1 SGHTA and CDR2 FQGNSA. Losses at the gene ends were 1 base for V and 1 base for J; bases not matched to a gene: 4. The CDR3 sequence is CASSLVQGGSYEQYF. CDR3 DNA sequence: TGTGCCAGCAGCTTAGTCCAGGGAGGGTCCTACGAGCAGTACTTC.

The J gene is TRBJ2-5, the V gene TRBV2; 7 bases line up with TRBD1. Per germline, CDR1 SNHLY and CDR2 FYNNEI. CDR3 length equals 14 residues. The V and J ends lost 3 bases and 2 bases, in that order; junction bases with no gene match: 3. This CDR3 is CASSDPTGQETQYF. CDR3 coding DNA: TGTGCCAGCAGTGACCCGACAGGGCAAGAGACCCAGTACTTC.

The V gene is TRBV6-5, the J gene TRBJ2-7, with TRBD2 identical over 10 bases. The CDR3 has 15 amino acids. V lost 8 bases, J lost 1 base, and 8 bases stayed unmatched. Per germline, CDR1 MNHEY and CDR2 SVGAGI. The CDR3 DNA sequence: TGTGCCAGCCAACCGCTAGCGGGGGATTCCTACGAGCAGTACTTC. This codes for CASQPLAGDSYEQYF.

The CDR3: CASSLQGGAEAFF. For the CDR3, the DNA is TGTGCCAGCAGCTTACAGGGTGGGGCTGAAGCTTTCTTT. The gene calls are TRBV5-6 and TRBJ1-1; perhaps TRBD1 as D (6 bases). Trimming pared 2 bases from V and 6 bases from J, leaving 11 bases between. CDR3 length equals 13 residues. From germline, CDR1 is SGHDT and CDR2 YYEEEE.

The chain joins TRBV9 to TRBJ1-1; possibly TRBD1 for D (5 bases). This CDR3 region has 12 residues. The germline V and J ends were trimmed by 3 bases and 10 bases, with 13 bases remaining between them. Per germline, CDR1 SGDLS and CDR2 YYNGEE. The CDR3 nucleotides read TGTGCCAGCAGCGCCGGGGGGAGTGCAGCTTTCTTT. Translating it yields CASSAGGSAAFF.

The chain couples TRBV2 to TRBJ2-1; D is perhaps TRBD1 or TRBD2 (5 bases each). The V gene lost 1 base and the J gene lost 5 bases, with 15 bases spanning the gap. The CDR3 is 16 amino acids. Germline V gene lookup returns CDR1 SNHLY and CDR2 FYNNEI. CDR3 in DNA: TGTGCCAGCAGTGAAGTCGACGAGGGGCTCAACAATGAGCAGTTCTTC. It translates to CASSEVDEGLNNEQFF.

On this clone: A junction boundary mismatches the germline segment, possibly from a read error. The chain carries TRBV5-4 and TRBJ1-2; TRBD1 matches at 10 bases. Germline V gene data show CDR1 as SGHNT and CDR2 as YYREEE (reference sequence). CDR3 length: 15 amino acids. CDR3 protein: CASSPGQGHYYGCTF. CDR3 in DNA: TGTGCCAGCAGCCCGGGACAGGGGCATTACTATGGCTGCACCTTC.